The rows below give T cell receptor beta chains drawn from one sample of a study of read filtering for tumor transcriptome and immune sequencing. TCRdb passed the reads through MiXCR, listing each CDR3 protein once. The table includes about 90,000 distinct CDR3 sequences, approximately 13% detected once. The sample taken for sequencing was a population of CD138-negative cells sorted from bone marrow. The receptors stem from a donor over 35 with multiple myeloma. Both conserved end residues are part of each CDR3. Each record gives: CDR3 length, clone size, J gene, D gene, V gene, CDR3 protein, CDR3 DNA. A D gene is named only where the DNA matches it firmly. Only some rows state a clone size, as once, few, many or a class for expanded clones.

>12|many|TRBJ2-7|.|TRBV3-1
CASSQWGYEQYF
TGTGCCAGCAGCCAATGGGGCTACGAGCAGTACTTC
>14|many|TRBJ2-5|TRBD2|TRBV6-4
CASSSLAGSETQYF
TGTGCCAGCAGTTCACTAGCGGGGTCAGAGACCCAGTACTTC
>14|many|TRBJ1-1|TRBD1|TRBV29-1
CSVLSDRFGTEAFF
TGCAGCGTTCTCTCGGACAGGTTTGGCACTGAAGCTTTCTTT
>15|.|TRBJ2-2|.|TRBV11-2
CASRVLQAGAGELFF
TGTGCCAGCAGGGTATTACAAGCCGGGGCCGGGGAGCTGTTTTTT
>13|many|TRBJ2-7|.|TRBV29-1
CSVEGGGFGEQYF
TGCAGCGTTGAGGGAGGGGGGTTCGGGGAGCAGTACTTC
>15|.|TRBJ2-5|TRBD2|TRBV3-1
CASSPGLAGDETQYF
TGTGCCAGCAGCCCGGGACTAGCGGGAGATGAGACCCAGTACTTT
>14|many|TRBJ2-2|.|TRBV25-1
CASSVAAGNGELFF
TGTGCCAGCAGTGTGGCGGCCGGGAATGGGGAGCTGTTTTTT
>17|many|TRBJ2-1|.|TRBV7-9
CASSFPRAEAQYNEQFF
TGTGCCAGCAGCTTCCCTAGGGCAGAGGCCCAGTACAATGAGCAGTTCTTC
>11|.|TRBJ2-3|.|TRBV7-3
CASSDGLAQYF
TGTGCCAGCAGTGACGGGCTGGCGCAGTATTTT
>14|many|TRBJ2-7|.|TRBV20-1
CSADPGTSGYEQYF
TGCAGTGCCGACCCTGGTACCAGCGGGTACGAGCAGTACTTC
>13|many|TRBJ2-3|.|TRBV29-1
CSVRTGGADTQYF
TGCAGCGTTCGGACAGGAGGGGCAGATACGCAGTATTTT
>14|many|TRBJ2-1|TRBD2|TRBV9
CASSVGGSVYEQFF
TGTGCCAGCAGCGTAGGCGGGAGCGTCTATGAGCAGTTCTTC
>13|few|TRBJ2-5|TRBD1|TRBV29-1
CSVEEGQAGSQYF
TGCAGCGTTGAGGAGGGACAGGCCGGGTCCCAGTACTTC
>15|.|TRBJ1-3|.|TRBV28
CASSLETSSGNTIYF
TGTGCCAGCAGTTTAGAAACGAGCTCTGGAAACACCATATATTTT
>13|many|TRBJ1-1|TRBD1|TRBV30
CASDRGLGTEAFF
TGTGCCTCAGACAGGGGTTTGGGTACTGAAGCTTTCTTT
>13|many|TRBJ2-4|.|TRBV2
CASSEQSRDIQYF
TGTGCCAGCAGTGAACAGTCACGGGACATTCAGTACTTC
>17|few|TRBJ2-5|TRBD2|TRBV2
CASSAGAGREGQETQYF
TGTGCCAGCAGCGCCGGGGCTGGTCGGGAGGGACAAGAGACCCAGTACTTC
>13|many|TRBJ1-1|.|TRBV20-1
CSARAFRGTEAFF
TGCAGTGCTAGAGCCTTTCGAGGCACTGAAGCTTTCTTT
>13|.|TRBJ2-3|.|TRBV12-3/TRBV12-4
CASSSRGTDTQYF
TGTGCCAGCAGTTCCCGGGGGACAGATACGCAGTATTTT
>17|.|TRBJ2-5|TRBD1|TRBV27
CASSLSYRGLGQETQYF
TGTGCCAGCAGTTTATCCTACAGGGGGCTAGGGCAAGAGACCCAGTACTTC
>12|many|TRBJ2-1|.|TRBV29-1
CSVEDLVDEQFF
TGCAGCGTTGAAGATCTTGTGGATGAGCAGTTCTTC
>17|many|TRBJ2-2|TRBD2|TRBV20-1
CSARDRQRGANTGELFF
TGCAGTGCTAGAGATCGGCAGCGGGGGGCAAACACCGGGGAGCTGTTTTTT
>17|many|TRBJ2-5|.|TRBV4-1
CASSPRRDSRGGETQYF
TGCGCCAGCAGCCCAAGGAGGGACAGCCGAGGGGGAGAGACCCAGTACTTC
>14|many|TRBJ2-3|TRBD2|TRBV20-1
CSARDGLAADTQYF
TGCAGTGCTAGAGATGGACTAGCTGCAGATACGCAGTATTTT
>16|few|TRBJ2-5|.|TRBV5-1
CASSEQGARGRETQYF
TGCGCCAGCAGCGAGCAAGGGGCACGAGGGCGAGAGACCCAGTACTTC
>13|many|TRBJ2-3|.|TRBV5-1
CASRQQPTDTQYF
TGCGCCAGCAGACAACAGCCTACAGATACGCAGTATTTT
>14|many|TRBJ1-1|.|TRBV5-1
CASSLPMPNTEAFF
TGCGCCAGCAGCCTCCCTATGCCAAACACTGAAGCTTTCTTT
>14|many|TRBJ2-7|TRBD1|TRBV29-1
CSVTRDRGSNEQYF
TGCAGCGTGACCCGGGACAGGGGTAGCAACGAGCAGTACTTC
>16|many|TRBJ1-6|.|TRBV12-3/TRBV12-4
CASRRLENGDNSPLHF
TGTGCCAGCAGACGCCTCGAAAACGGGGATAATTCACCCCTCCACTTT
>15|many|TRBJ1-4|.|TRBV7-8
CASSLMGGDNEKLFF
TGTGCCAGCAGCTTAATGGGGGGGGATAATGAAAAACTGTTTTTT
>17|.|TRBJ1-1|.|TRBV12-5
CASGLVTSSWRRTEAFF
TGTGCTAGTGGTTTGGTCACCAGTTCATGGAGAAGGACTGAAGCTTTCTTT
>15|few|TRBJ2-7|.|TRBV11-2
CASSFDGSYLYEQYF
TGTGCCAGCAGCTTCGACGGGAGCTACCTCTACGAGCAGTACTTC
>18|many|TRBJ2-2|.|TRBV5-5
CASSLSRVGRANTGELFF
TGTGCCAGCAGCCTCTCTCGGGTCGGGCGGGCGAACACCGGGGAGCTGTTTTTT
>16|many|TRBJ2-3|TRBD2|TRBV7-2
CASSLASGRITDTQYF
TGTGCCAGCAGCTTGGCTAGCGGGAGGATAACAGATACGCAGTATTTT
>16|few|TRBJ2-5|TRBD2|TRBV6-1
CASSYGLAGGQETQYF
TGTGCCAGCAGTTACGGACTAGCGGGAGGTCAAGAGACCCAGTACTTC
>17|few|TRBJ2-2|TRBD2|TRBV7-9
CASSPGGGRSNTGELFF
TGTGCCAGCAGCCCCGGTGGCGGGAGATCTAACACCGGGGAGCTGTTTTTT
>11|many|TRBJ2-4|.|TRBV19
CASRAGIPMYF
TGTGCCAGTAGGGCGGGGATACCGATGTACTTC
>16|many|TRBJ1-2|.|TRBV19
CASSIALGGGSYGYTF
TGTGCCAGTAGTATCGCCCTAGGTGGGGGCAGCTATGGCTACACCTTC
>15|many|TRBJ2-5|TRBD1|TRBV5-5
CASSPPGTGVETQYF
TGTGCCAGCAGCCCCCCCGGGACAGGGGTGGAGACCCAGTACTTC
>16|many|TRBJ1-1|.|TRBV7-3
CASRPYAGQINTEAFF
TGTGCCAGCAGGCCCTACGCAGGGCAAATAAACACTGAAGCTTTCTTT
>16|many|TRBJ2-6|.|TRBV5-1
CASSLTVGSGANVLTF
TGCGCCAGCAGCTTGACCGTAGGCTCTGGGGCCAACGTCCTGACTTTC
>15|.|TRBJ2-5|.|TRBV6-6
CASSYPQSRVETQYF
TGTGCCAGCAGTTACCCCCAATCTAGGGTAGAGACCCAGTACTTC
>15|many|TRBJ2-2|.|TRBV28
CASSSGSANTGELFF
TGTGCCAGCAGTTCCGGGTCCGCGAACACCGGGGAGCTGTTTTTT
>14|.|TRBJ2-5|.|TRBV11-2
CASSPPGAQETQYF
TGTGCCAGCAGCCCCCCGGGGGCCCAAGAGACCCAGTACTTC
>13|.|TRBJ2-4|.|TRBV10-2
CAGAVDVGNIQYF
TGCGCCGGAGCTGTGGATGTGGGAAACATTCAGTACTTC
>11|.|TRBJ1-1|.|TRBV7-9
CASRYGAEAFF
TGTGCCAGCAGATACGGGGCTGAAGCTTTCTTT
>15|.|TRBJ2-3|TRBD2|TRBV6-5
CASSGTSGESDTQYF
TGTGCCAGCAGTGGGACTAGCGGGGAATCGGATACGCAGTATTTT
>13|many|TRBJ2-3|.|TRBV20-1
CSASALAPDTQYF
TGCAGTGCTAGTGCGCTAGCCCCAGATACGCAGTATTTT